The text below deals with one T cell receptor beta chain. What it recognizes is unknown. This entry is derived from a study of lymphopenia after photon versus proton radiotherapy. Regarding the study as a whole: Under photons, naive T cells and diversity fell while effector/memory populations rose. Post-nadir diversity loss with photons came from oligoclonal expansion, particularly CD8+ Temra cells.

Method: immunoSEQ multiplex PCR; TCRdb's copy keeps in-frame clones and lacks some. The sample lists about 70,000 clones; 87% were seen once. The germline V and J ends were trimmed by 0 bases and 3 bases, with 0 bases remaining between them. Germline V gene lookup returns CDR1 SEHNR and CDR2 FQNEAQ (reference sequence). CDR3 length equals 12 residues. The chain links TRBV7-9 to TRBJ1-5; D is unresolved. This receptor was identified in a man aged 80 or over with esophageal cancer. Sequenced here: peripheral blood, sampled from a patient treated with proton-based radiotherapy. Here the CDR3 DNA reads TGTGCCAGCAGCTTAGCCAATCAGCCCCAGCATTTT. Amino acid sequence: CASSLANQPQHF.